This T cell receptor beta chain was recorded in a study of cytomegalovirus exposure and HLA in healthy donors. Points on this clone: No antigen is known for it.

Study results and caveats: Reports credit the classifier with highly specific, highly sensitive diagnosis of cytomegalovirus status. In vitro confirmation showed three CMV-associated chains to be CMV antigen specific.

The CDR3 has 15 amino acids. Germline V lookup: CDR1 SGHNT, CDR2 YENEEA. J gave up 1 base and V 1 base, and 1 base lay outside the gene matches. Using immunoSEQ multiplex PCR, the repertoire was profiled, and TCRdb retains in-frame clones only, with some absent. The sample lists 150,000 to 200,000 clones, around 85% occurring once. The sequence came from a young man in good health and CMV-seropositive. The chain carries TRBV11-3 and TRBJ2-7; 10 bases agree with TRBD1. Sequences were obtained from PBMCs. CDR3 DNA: TGTGCCAGCAGCTTAGGGACAGGGGGATCCTACGAGCAGTACTTC. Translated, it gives CASSLGTGGSYEQYF.